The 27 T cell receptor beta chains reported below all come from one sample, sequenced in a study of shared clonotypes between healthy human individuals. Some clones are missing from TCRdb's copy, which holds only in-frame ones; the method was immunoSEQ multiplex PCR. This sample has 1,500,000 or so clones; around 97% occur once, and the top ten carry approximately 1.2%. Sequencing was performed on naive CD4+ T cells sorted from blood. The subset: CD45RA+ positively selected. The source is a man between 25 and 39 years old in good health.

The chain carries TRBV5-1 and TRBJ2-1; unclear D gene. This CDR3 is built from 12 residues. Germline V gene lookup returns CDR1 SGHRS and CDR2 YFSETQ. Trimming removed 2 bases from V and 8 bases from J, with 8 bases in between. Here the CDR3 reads CASSLPWDEQFF. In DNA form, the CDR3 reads TGCGCCAGCAGCTTACCTTGGGATGAGCAGTTCTTC.

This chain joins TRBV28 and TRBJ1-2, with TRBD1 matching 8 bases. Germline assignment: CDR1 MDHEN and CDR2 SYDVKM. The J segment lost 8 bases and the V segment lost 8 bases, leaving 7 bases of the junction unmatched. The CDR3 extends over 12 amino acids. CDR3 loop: CASGQGPEGYTF. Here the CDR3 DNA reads TGTGCCAGCGGACAGGGACCGGAAGGCTACACCTTC.

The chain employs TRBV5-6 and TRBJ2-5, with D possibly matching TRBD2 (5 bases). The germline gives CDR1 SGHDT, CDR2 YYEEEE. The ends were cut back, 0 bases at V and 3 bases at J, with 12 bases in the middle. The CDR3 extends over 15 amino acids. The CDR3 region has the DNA TGTGCCAGCAGCTTGGTAGGACTCGTAAAAGAGACCCAGTACTTC. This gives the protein CASSLVGLVKETQYF.

This CDR3 is CASSPTTGKTNTEAFF. In nucleotides, the CDR3 is TGTGCCAGCTCACCGACGACAGGGAAAACGAACACTGAAGCTTTCTTT. The rearrangement uses TRBV18 and TRBJ1-1, with 7 bases identical to TRBD1. CDR1 KGHSH and CDR2 LQKENI come from the germline V gene. Losses at the gene ends were 3 bases for V and 1 base for J; bases not matched to a gene: 8. The CDR3 runs to 16 residues.

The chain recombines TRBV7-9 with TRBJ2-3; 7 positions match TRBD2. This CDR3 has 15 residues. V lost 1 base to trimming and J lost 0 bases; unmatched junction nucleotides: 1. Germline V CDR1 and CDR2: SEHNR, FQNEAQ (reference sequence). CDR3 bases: TGTGCCAGCAGCTTAGGGCGGGGGAGCACAGATACGCAGTATTTT. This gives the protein CASSLGRGSTDTQYF.

The CDR3 here is CASTPMGYGYTF. CDR3 coding DNA: TGTGCCAGCACCCCCATGGGTTATGGCTACACCTTC. The rearrangement uses TRBV28 and TRBJ1-2; D remains unclear. CDR1 and CDR2 from the germline V gene are MDHEN and SYDVKM. The CDR3 totals 12 residues. V was cut by 7 bases and J by 5 bases, with 11 bases left in between.

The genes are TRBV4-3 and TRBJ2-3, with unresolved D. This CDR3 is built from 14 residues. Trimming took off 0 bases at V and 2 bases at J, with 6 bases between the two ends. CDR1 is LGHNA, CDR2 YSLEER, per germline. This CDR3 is CASSQDLHTDTQYF. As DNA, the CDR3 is TGCGCCAGCAGCCAAGACCTCCACACAGATACGCAGTATTTT.

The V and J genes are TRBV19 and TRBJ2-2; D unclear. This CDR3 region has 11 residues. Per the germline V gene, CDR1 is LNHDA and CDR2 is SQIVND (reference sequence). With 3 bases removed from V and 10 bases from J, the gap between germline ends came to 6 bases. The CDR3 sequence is CASSIFAELFF. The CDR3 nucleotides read TGTGCCAGTAGTATCTTTGCGGAGCTGTTTTTT.

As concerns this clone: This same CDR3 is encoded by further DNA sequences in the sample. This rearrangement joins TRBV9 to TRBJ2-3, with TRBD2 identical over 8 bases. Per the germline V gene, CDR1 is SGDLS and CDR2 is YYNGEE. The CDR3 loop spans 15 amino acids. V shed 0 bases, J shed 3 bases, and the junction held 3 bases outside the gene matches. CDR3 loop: CASSVVAGRTDTQYF. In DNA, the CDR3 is TGTGCCAGCAGCGTAGTAGCGGGAAGGACAGATACGCAGTATTTT.

CDR3 region: CASSDRLVYTDTQYF. The CDR3 region has the DNA TGTGCCAGCAGTGACCGACTAGTGTACACAGATACGCAGTATTTT. The chain uses TRBV25-1 and TRBJ2-3; D is possibly TRBD2 (6 bases). Germline-derived CDR1 and CDR2 are MGHDK and SYGVNS. The CDR3 covers 15 residues. The V gene lost 3 bases and the J gene lost 2 bases, with 12 bases spanning the gap. Full variable domain (rest looked up from reference TRBV25-1 and TRBJ2-3): EADIYQTPRYLVIGTGKKITLECSQTMGHDKMYWYQQDPGMELHLIHYSYGVNSTEKGDLSSESTVSRIRTEHFPLTLESARPSHTSQYLCASSDRLVYTDTQYFGPGTRLTVL.

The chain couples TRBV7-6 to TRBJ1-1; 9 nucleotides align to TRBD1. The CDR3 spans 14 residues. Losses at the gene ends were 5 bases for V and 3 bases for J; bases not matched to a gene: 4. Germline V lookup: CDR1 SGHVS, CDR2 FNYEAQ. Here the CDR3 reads CASSDRGADTEAFF. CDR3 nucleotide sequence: TGTGCCAGCAGCGACAGGGGGGCGGACACTGAAGCTTTCTTT.

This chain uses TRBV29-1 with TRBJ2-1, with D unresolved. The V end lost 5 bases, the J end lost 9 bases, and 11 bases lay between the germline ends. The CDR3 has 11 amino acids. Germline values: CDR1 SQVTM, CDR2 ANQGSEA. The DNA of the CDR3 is TGCAGCGTTCTGCCGGGCGCTGAGCAGTTCTTC. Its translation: CSVLPGAEQFF.

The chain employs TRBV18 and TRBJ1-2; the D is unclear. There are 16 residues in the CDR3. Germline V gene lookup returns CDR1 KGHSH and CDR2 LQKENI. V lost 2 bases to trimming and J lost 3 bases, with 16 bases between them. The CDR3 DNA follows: TGTGCCAGCTCACCATTTTCGTCAGAAGAGCACTATGGCTACACCTTC. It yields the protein CASSPFSSEEHYGYTF.

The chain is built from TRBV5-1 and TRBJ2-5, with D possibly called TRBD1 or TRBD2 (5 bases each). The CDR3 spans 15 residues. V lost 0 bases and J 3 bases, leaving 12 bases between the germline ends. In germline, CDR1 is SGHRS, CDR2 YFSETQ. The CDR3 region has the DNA TGCGCCAGCAGCTTGGCAGGGAGTCAGGAAGAGACCCAGTACTTC. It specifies CASSLAGSQEETQYF.

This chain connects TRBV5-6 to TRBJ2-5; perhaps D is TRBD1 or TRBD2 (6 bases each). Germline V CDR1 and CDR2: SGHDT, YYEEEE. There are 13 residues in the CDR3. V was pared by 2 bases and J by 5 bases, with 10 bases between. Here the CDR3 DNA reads TGTGCCAGCAGCTTAGTAGGGGGGGAGACCCAGTACTTC. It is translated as CASSLVGGETQYF.

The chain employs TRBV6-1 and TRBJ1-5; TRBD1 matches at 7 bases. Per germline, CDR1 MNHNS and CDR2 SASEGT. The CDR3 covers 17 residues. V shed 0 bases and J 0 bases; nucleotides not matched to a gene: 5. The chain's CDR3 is CASSEAERGLSNQPQHF. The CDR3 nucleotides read TGTGCCAGCAGTGAAGCGGAAAGGGGGCTTAGCAATCAGCCCCAGCATTTT.

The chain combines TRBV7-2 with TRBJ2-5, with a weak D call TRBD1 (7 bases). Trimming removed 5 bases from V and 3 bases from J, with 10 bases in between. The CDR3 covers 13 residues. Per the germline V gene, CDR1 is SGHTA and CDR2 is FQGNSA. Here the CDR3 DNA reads TGTGCCAGCAGCGGAGGGACAGAAGAGACCCAGTACTTC. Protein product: CASSGGTEETQYF.

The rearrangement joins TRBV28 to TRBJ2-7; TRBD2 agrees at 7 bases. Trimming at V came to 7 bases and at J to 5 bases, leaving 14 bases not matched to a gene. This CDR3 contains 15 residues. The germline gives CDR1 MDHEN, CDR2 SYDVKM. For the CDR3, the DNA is TGTGCCAGCAAGCGAGCGGGACCGTTAGTCCACGAGCAGTACTTC. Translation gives CASKRAGPLVHEQYF.

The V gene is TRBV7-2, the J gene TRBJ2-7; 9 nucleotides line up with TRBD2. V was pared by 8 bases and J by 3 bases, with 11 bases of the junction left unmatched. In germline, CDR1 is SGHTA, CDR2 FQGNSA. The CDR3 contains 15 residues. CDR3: CASSGGLAGYYEQYF. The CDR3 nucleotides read TGTGCCAGCTCGGGAGGGCTAGCGGGATACTACGAGCAGTACTTC.

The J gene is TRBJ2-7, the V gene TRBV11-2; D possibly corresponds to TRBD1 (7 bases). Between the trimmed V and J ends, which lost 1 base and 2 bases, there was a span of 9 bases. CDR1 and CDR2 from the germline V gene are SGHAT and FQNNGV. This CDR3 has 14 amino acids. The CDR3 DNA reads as TGTGCCAGCAGCTTAGGCGGGACAGCCTACGAGCAGTACTTC. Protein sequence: CASSLGGTAYEQYF. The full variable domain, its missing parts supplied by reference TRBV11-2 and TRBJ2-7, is EAGVAQSPRYKIIEKRQSVAFWCNPISGHATLYWYQQILGQGPKLLIQFQNNGVVDDSQLPKDRFSAERLKGVDSTLKIQPAKLEDSAVYLCASSLGGTAYEQYFGPGTRLTVT.

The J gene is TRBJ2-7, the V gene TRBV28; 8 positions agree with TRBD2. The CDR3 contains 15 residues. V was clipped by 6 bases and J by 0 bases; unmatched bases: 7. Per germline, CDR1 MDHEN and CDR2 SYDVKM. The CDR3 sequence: CASRNGGGSSYEQYF. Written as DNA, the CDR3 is TGTGCCAGCAGAAATGGCGGGGGGAGCTCCTACGAGCAGTACTTC.

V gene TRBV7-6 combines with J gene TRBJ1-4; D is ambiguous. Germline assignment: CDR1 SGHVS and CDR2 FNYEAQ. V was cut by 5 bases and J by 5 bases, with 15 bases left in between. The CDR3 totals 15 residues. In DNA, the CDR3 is TGTGCCAGCAGCCTCCGGTCGACCGGGAATGAAAAACTGTTTTTT. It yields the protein CASSLRSTGNEKLFF.

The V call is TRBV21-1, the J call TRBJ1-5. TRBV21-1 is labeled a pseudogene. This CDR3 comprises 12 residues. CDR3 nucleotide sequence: TGTGCCAGCAGCAAAAACTATCAGCCCCAGCATTTT. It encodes CASSKNYQPQHF.

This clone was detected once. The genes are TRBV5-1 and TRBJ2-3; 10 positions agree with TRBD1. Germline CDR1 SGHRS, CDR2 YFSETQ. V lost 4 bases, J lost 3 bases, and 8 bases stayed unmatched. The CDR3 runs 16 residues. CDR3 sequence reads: CASSRGQGMRTDTQYF. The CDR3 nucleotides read TGCGCCAGCAGCCGGGGACAGGGGATGAGGACAGATACGCAGTATTTT. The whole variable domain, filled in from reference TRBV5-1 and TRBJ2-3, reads KAGVTQTPRYLIKTRGQQVTLSCSPISGHRSVSWYQQTPGQGLQFLFEYFSETQRNKGNFPGRFSGRQFSNSRSEMNVSTLELGDSALYLCASSRGQGMRTDTQYFGPGTRLTVL.

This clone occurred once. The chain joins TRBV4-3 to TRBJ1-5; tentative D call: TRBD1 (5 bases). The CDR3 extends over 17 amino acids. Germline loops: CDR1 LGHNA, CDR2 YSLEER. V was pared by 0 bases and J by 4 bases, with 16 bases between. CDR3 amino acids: CASSQDSRAGLNQPQHF. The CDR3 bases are TGCGCCAGCAGCCAAGATTCGCGAGCAGGGCTAAATCAGCCCCAGCATTTT.

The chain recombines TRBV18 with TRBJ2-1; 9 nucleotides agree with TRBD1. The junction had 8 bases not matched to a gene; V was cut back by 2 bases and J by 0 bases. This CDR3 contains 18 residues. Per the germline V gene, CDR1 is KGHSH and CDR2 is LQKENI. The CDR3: CASSPRSTGGSSYNEQFF. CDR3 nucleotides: TGTGCCAGCTCACCAAGATCGACAGGGGGGTCCTCCTACAATGAGCAGTTCTTC. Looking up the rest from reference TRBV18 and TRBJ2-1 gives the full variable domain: NAGVMQNPRHLVRRRGQEARLRCSPMKGHSHVYWYRQLPEEGLKFMVYLQKENIIDESGMPKERFSAEFPKEGPSILRIQQVVRGDSAAYFCASSPRSTGGSSYNEQFFGPGTRLTVL.

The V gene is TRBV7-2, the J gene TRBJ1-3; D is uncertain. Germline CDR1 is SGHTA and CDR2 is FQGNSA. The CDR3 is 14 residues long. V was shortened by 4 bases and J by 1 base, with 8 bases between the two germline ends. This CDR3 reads CASSSSRSGNTIYF. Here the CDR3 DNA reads TGTGCCAGCAGCTCCTCTCGGTCTGGAAACACCATATATTTT. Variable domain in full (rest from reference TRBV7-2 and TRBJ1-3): GAGVSQSPSNKVTEKGKDVELRCDPISGHTALYWYRQSLGQGLEFLIYFQGNSAPDKSGLPSDRFSAERTGGSVSTLTIQRTQQEDSAVYLCASSSSRSGNTIYFGEGSWLTVV.